The present T cell receptor beta chain was sequenced within a study of Graves' ophthalmopathy and Graves' hyperthyroidism (dated by TCRdb to between 2018 and 2020). About the study as a whole: Peripheral blood was collected at initial diagnosis, before any treatment. In total, some 130 blood samples were TCR-sequenced: approximately 42 ophthalmopathy, some 80 hyperthyroidism and around 17 hyperthyroidism-to-ophthalmopathy patients. An independent validation cohort was composed of roughly 19 hyperthyroidism patients and some 16 patients who later progressed from hyperthyroidism to ophthalmopathy. To explore V-J signatures that distinguish ophthalmopathy from hyperthyroidism, a discovery set of under 110 patients was enrolled, made up of around 40 with ophthalmopathy and some 56 with stable hyperthyroidism. The study used TCR beta repertoire signatures to distinguish Graves' ophthalmopathy from Graves' hyperthyroidism and to predict progression to ophthalmopathy. Once sampling was done, hyperthyroidism patients were given methimazole at a starting dose of 30 mg daily, while ophthalmopathy patients were given high-dose intravenous methylprednisolone. In six or seven hyperthyroidism patients, the T-cell repertoires found in thyroid tissue were compared with those found in blood.

Ophthalmopathy patients had moderately to severely active disease, Clinical Activity Score of at least 3, NOSPECS grade of at least 4, and disease duration under 3 months. Patients were excluded if they had other autoimmune diseases, uncontrolled infections, pregnancy or lactation. Clinical symptoms, serum thyroxine, TRAb, thyroid ultrasound and orbital computed tomography formed the basis of the diagnosis. PBMCs were isolated from about 10 ml of fresh peripheral blood by Ficoll-Paque density gradient centrifugation. Trizol reagent was used to extract the total RNA, and its quality was then checked on an Agilent 2100 Bioanalyzer. The CDR3 contains 14 residues, cysteine and phenylalanine counted. Only the CDR3 DNA stays, 42 bases, in frame from base 1. CDR1 and CDR2 are read off the germline V gene as SGHTA and FQGNSA. The germline ends are 13 bases apart after V is trimmed by 4 bases and J by 4 bases.

Note on this clonotype: Its recognized antigen is unknown. Base qualities are not recorded, but no much larger clone differs from it by a single base.

General findings and caveats noted by the study authors: Most expanded thyroid clonotypes with a frequency above 0.001 also appeared in blood, which suggests that blood repertoires may reflect the immune response in the thyroid. In validation, the model predicted ophthalmopathy progression with 70.59% sensitivity and around 72% specificity; approximately 12 predicted patients were CT-confirmed with GO in a median of approximately 6.5 months. Sample size was not predetermined statistically, and investigators were not blinded to group allocation. The 13-signature model separated ophthalmopathy from stable hyperthyroidism with 87.88% sensitivity and about 81% specificity in cross-validation, and 80%/75% in the test set.

TCR beta CDR3 regions were amplified from RNA transcripts for repertoire sequencing. HTBI primers and the Qiagen OneStep RT-PCR kit were used in a first-round RT-PCR, which was followed by a second-round multiplex PCR, size selection and purification. Libraries were sequenced on an Illumina HiSeq2000 using paired-end 100 bp reads. Per the source publication's procedure: SOAPnuke was used to process the reads, removing any read that contained adapters or uncalled bases, had a mean Phred below 15, or lacked an exact match to the constant primer or identifier. High-quality paired reads were merged with COPE v1.2.5. Clonotypes were defined as unique nucleotide sequences and were aligned to IMGT TRB V, D and J references using MiTCR v1.1. The analysis was limited to V-J combinations with a frequency above 0.0001, which together covered over 99% of the repertoires. For each V-J combination, a TCR clonal expansion and chaos score was defined as the ratio of F50 clonal expansion to chaos observed in the TCRdist matrix. Welch's t-statistics and random forest were used to narrow the features down to 10 to 15 V-J combinations, which were then fed into a naive Bayes classifier. Thyroid-blood repertoire similarity was quantified with the Morisita-Horn index. TCRdb reanalyzed the raw reads on its own, using fastp at Q25 for trimming and MiXCR for clone calling, and kept in-frame beta chains. Here each entry gathers all rows of one CDR3 protein and keeps the most common genes and DNA. These V and J calls derive from TCRdb rather than the authors' analysis. The sample yields almost 750,000 distinct CDR3 sequences; 40% were counted once. The top ten clonotypes cover 44% of the sample.

The sequence joins TRBV7-2 to TRBJ2-5, with the D call perhaps TRBD1 or TRBD2, as 5 bases match in each case. This clonotype originated in an adult man with Graves' ophthalmopathy. Material for sequencing was peripheral blood. The nucleotide sequence is given as TGTGCCAGCAGCTGGGGGATGGGACGAGAGACCCAGTACTTC. This codes for CASSWGMGRETQYF.